This TCR beta chain was found in a study of T cells in Graves' hyperthyroidism and ophthalmopathy. General study results and limits: The model predicted ophthalmopathy a median around seven months before onset.

V was pared by 3 bases and J by 0 bases, with 1 base of the junction left unmatched. Germline V gene sequence: CDR1 MGHRA, CDR2 YSYEKL. This CDR3 has 14 residues. Researchers amplified the TCR beta CDR3 regions from RNA transcripts. With the HTBI primer set, the TCR CDR3 went through a first round of RT-PCR. TCRdb reanalysed the multiplex PCR reads using MiXCR and keeps one entry per CDR3 protein. This sample carries 450,000 to 650,000 distinct CDR3 sequences, less than 25% of them seen once, and the ten largest clones take more than 25%. This clonotype was seen many times. What it recognizes is unknown. Investigators excluded patients with uncontrolled infection, other autoimmune disease, pregnancy or lactation.

The TCR originated in a man aged 18 to 30 with Graves' hyperthyroidism. The specimen sequenced was blood. The chain couples TRBV4-1 to TRBJ2-7; 8 bases match TRBD2. The CDR3 DNA follows: TGCGCCAGCAGCCAGGGGACTAGCTCCTACGAGCAGTACTTC. Protein sequence: CASSQGTSSYEQYF.